The clone carrying this TCR beta chain was detected once. This specimen comes from a study of blood T cell repertoires in COVID-19. Overall study: Specimens from acute and convalescent COVID-19 originated in the United States, Italy and Spain.

The germline V and J ends were trimmed by 4 bases and 5 bases, with 8 bases remaining between them. CDR1 LGHDT and CDR2 YNNKEL come from the germline V gene (reference sequence). The CDR3 spans 12 residues. In the original processing: Reference gene primer amplification yielded estimated nucleated cell counts. Sequencing used immunoSEQ multiplex PCR; TCRdb keeps in-frame clones, though not all of them. Clone size and V and J calls were adopted from that table, with D and trimming inferred from the DNA. Here the sample spans about 120,000 clones, about 70% being singletons. The sequenced sample consisted of peripheral blood. The V and J genes are TRBV3-1 (or the pseudogene TRBV3-2) and TRBJ2-5, with D possibly TRBD2 on 5 matching bases. This TCR derives from a man aged 55-75 years with acute or convalescent COVID-19. The CDR3 DNA reads as TGTGCCAGCAGCCCGGGGTTGGAGACCCAGTACTTC. The encoded protein is CASSPGLETQYF.